Reported below is one T cell receptor (beta chain). Its antigen is unknown. cDNA prepared by RNA extraction and subsequent reverse transcription served as the template for sequencing. Data came from immunoSEQ multiplex PCR; TCRdb stores just in-frame clones and leaves some out. The sample holds more than 200,000 clones, under 70% seen once. This entry belongs to a study of CD8+ T cells in alopecia areata. Whole-study findings and limits: Sequences from scalp samples also cover resident alphabeta T cells of normal skin.

The sample's treatment: oral pan-JAK inhibitor, 5-10 mg twice daily. The CDR3 totals 12 residues. Germline assignment: CDR1 SGHTA and CDR2 FQGNSA. V lost 5 bases, J lost 2 bases, and 3 bases lay in between. The chain links TRBV7-2 to TRBJ2-2; unclear D gene. The material sequenced was CD4+ T cells sorted from blood, taken at week 44, from a patient treated with tofacitinib. The sequence was obtained from a human donor with alopecia areata. CDR3 sequence reads: CASSRNTGELFF. The CDR3 DNA is TGTGCCAGCAGCCGTAACACCGGGGAGCTGTTTTTT.